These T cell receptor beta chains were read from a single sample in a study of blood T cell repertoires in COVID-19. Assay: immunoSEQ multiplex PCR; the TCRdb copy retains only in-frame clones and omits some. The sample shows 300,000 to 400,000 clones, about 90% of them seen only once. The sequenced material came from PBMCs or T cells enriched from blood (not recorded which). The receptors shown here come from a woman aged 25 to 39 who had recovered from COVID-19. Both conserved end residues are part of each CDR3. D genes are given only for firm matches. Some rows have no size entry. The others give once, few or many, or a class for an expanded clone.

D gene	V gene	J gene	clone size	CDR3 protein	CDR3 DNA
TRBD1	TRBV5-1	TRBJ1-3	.	CASSSQGLSGNTIYF	TGCGCCAGCAGCTCACAGGGGCTCTCTGGAAACACCATATATTTT
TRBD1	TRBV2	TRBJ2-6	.	CASSGALTGGSGANVLTF	TGTGCCAGCAGTGGGGCTCTGACAGGGGGCTCAGGGGCCAACGTCCTGACTTTC
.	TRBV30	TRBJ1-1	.	CAWSEFGGWTEAFF	TGTGCCTGGAGTGAGTTCGGGGGTTGGACTGAAGCTTTCTTT
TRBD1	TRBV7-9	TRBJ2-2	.	CASSLGQGSTGELFF	TGTGCCAGCAGCTTAGGACAGGGGAGCACCGGGGAGCTGTTTTTT
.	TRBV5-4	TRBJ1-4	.	CASNRGGSFATNEKLFF	TGTGCCAGCAACCGCGGGGGCAGCTTTGCAACTAATGAAAAACTGTTTTTT
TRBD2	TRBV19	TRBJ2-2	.	CASSQAGSSTGELFF	TGTGCCAGTAGCCAAGCGGGGTCGTCCACCGGGGAGCTGTTTTTT
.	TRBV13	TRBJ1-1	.	CASSPGGRRTEAFF	TGTGCCAGCAGCCCAGGAGGGCGGAGAACTGAAGCTTTCTTT
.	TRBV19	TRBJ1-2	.	CASSAAGRRLYTF	TGTGCCAGTAGTGCAGCAGGGAGGCGGCTTTACACCTTC
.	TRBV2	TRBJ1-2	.	CASSEGAVEPNYGYTF	TGTGCCAGCAGTGAAGGGGCAGTGGAACCTAACTATGGCTACACCTTC
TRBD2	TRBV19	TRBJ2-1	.	CASSIGLATYNEQFF	TGTGCCAGTAGTATCGGACTAGCGACCTACAATGAGCAGTTCTTC
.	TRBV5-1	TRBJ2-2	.	CASSLTDYNTGELFF	TGCGCCAGCAGCTTGACAGACTACAACACCGGGGAGCTGTTTTTT
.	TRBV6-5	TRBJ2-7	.	CASSFLQGAEQYF	TGTGCCAGCAGTTTTCTACAGGGTGCCGAGCAGTACTTC
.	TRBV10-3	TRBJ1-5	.	CAISDRGEGLSNQPQHF	TGTGCCATCAGTGACAGGGGAGAAGGGCTTAGCAATCAGCCCCAGCATTTT
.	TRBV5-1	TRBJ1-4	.	CASSWGGKGPNEKLFF	TGCGCCAGCAGCTGGGGAGGGAAGGGACCGAATGAAAAACTGTTTTTT
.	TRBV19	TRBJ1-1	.	CATTGGRTEAFF	TGTGCCACCACGGGGGGGCGTACTGAAGCTTTCTTT
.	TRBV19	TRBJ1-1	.	CASSMSRGAEAFF	TGTGCCAGTAGTATGAGCAGGGGCGCTGAAGCTTTCTTT
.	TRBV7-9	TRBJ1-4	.	CASSPGLDAEKLFF	TGTGCCAGCAGCCCAGGGTTGGACGCTGAAAAACTGTTTTTT
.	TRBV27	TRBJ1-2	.	CASREGGAGYGYTF	TGTGCCAGCAGGGAGGGAGGGGCCGGCTATGGCTACACCTTC
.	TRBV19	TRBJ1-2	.	CASSIYGRGNYGYTF	TGTGCCAGTAGTATTTATGGGAGGGGAAACTATGGCTACACCTTC
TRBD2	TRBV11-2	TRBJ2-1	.	CASSLDWGLAGWNEQFF	TGTGCCAGCAGCTTAGATTGGGGACTAGCGGGATGGAATGAGCAGTTCTTC
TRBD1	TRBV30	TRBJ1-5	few	CAWAGTGGNQPQHF	TGTGCCTGGGCCGGGACAGGGGGCAATCAGCCCCAGCATTTT
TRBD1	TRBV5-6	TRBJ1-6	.	CASSLEPGGNSPLHF	TGTGCCAGCAGCTTGGAGCCAGGGGGTAATTCACCCCTCCACTTT
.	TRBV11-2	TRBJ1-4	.	CASSLDPRRANEKLFF	TGTGCCAGCAGCTTAGATCCGAGGCGGGCTAATGAAAAACTGTTTTTT
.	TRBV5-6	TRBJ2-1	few	CASSWIRGPYNEQFF	TGTGCCAGCAGCTGGATCAGGGGTCCCTACAATGAGCAGTTCTTC
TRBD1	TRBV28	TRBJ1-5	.	CASGTASSPQHF	TGTGCCAGCGGGACAGCTAGTTCGCCCCAGCATTTT
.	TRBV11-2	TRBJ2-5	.	CASSLSRGGGGPQETQYF	TGTGCCAGCAGCTTAAGTAGGGGGGGCGGGGGCCCCCAAGAGACCCAGTACTTC
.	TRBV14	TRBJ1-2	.	CASSGRSQGNYGYTF	TGTGCCAGCAGCGGTCGGAGCCAAGGCAACTATGGCTACACCTTC